This TCR beta chain was captured in a study of T cell changes during pregnancy in multiple sclerosis. Libraries were prepared by immunoSEQ multiplex PCR; TCRdb keeps only in-frame clonotypes and omits some of them. In the table there are tens of thousands of clones, around nine tenths of which are singletons. The CDR3 has 17 residues. V dropped 0 bases and J dropped 0; count of bases not matched to a gene: 5. Germline values: CDR1 MNHEY, CDR2 SMNVEV (reference sequence). Sequenced material: CD8+ T cells from peripheral blood mononuclear cells, taken in the first trimester of pregnancy. The V call is TRBV27, the J call TRBJ2-7; TRBD2 aligns across 10 bases. This sequence originates from a female donor with multiple sclerosis, enrolled in a pregnancy study. Written as DNA, the CDR3 is TGTGCCAGCAGTTTATCGGGAGCGGGAGGGTACTCCTACGAGCAGTACTTC. It is translated as CASSLSGAGGYSYEQYF.